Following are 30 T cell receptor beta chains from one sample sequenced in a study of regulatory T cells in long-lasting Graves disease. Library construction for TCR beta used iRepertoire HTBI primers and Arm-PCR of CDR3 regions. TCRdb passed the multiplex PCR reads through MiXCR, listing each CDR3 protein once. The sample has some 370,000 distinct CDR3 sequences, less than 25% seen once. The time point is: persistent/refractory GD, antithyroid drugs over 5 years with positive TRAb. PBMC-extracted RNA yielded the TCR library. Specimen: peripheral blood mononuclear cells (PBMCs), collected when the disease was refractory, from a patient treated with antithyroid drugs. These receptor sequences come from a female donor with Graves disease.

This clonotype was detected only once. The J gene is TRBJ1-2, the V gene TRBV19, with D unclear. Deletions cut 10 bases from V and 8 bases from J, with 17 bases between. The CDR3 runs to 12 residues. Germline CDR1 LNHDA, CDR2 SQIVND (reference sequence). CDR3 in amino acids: CATYNGGIGYTF. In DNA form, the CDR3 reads TGTGCCACCTATAATGGAGGGATCGGCTACACCTTC.

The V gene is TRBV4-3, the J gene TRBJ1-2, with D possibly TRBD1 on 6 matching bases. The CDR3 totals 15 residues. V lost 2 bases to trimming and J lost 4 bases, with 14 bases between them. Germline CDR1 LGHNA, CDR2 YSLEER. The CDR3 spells CASSQMDSPSYGYTF. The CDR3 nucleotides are TGCGCCAGCAGCCAAATGGACAGCCCCTCCTATGGCTACACCTTC.

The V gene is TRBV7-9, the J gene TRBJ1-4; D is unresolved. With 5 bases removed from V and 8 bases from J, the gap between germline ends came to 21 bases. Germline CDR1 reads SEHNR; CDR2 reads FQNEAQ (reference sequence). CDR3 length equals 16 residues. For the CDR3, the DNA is TGTGCCAGCAGCCAGCAGTCTCTACAAACGGGGGAAAAACTGTTTTTT. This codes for CASSQQSLQTGEKLFF.

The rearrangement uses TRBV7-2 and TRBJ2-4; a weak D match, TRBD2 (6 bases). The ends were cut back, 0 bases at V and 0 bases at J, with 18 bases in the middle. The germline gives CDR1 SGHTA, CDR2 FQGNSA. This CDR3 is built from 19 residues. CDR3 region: CASSLAGLGGPLAKNIQYF. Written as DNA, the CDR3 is TGTGCCAGCAGCTTAGCGGGTCTTGGAGGGCCACTAGCCAAAAACATTCAGTACTTC. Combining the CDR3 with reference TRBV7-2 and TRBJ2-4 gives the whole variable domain GAGVSQSPSNKVTEKGKDVELRCDPISGHTALYWYRQSLGQGLEFLIYFQGNSAPDKSGLPSDRFSAERTGGSVSTLTIQRTQQEDSAVYLCASSLAGLGGPLAKNIQYFGAGTRLSVL.

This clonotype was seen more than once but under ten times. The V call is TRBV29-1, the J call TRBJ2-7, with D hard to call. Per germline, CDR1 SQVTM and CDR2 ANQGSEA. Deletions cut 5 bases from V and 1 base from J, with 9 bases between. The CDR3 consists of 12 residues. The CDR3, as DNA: TGCAGCGTTCGGACGCAGTCCTACGAGCAGTACTTC. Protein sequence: CSVRTQSYEQYF.

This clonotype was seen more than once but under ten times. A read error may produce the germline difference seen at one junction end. The CDR3 coding sequence is TGTGCTAGCAGCTTACTAGCGGGAGATGAGCAGTTCTTC. Protein sequence: CASSLLAGDEQFF. The chain is built from TRBV7-7 and TRBJ2-1; 11 bases map to TRBD2. This CDR3 spans 13 amino acids. Germline-derived CDR1 and CDR2 are SSHAT and FNYEAQ (reference sequence).

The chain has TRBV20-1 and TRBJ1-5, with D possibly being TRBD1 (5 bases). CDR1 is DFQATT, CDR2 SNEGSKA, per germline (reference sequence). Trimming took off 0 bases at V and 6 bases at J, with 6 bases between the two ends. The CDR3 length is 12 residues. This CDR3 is CSAREGPQPQHF. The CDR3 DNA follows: TGCAGTGCTAGAGAGGGACCTCAGCCCCAGCATTTT.

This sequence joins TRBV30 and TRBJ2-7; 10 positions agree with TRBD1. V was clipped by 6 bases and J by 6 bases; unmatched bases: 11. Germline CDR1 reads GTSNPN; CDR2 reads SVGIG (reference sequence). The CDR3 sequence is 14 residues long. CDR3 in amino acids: CACLPGTGDIEQYF. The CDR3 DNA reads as TGTGCCTGTCTCCCCGGGACAGGGGACATCGAGCAGTACTTC.

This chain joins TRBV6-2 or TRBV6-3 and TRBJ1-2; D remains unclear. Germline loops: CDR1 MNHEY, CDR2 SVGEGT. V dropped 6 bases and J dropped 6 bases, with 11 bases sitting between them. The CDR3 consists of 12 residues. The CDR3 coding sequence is TGTGCCAGCAGGGCCGTGGGAGATGGCTACACCTTC. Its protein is CASRAVGDGYTF.

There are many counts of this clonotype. The CDR3 region has the DNA TGTGCCAGCAGTTACCCAACCAGCGGGAGGGATTACAGCGGGACCCAGTACTTC. Translated, it gives CASSYPTSGRDYSGTQYF. The chain combines TRBV6-2 or TRBV6-3 with TRBJ2-5; 10 nucleotides agree with TRBD2. CDR3 size: 18 residues. Per the germline V gene, CDR1 is MNHEY and CDR2 is SVGEGT. Trimming cost V 2 bases and J 7 bases; bases outside gene matches: 16.

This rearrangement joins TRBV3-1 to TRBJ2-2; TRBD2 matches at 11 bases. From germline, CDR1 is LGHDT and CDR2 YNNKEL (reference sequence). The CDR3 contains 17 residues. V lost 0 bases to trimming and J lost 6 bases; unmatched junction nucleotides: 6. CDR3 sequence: CASSQDLVAGGSGELFF. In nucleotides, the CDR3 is TGTGCCAGCAGCCAAGATCTTGTAGCGGGAGGGTCCGGGGAGCTGTTTTTT.

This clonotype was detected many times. CDR3 bases: TGTGCCACCAGCAGAGATGGGACAGGGGGCGAGGAGACCCAGTACTTC. Protein product: CATSRDGTGGEETQYF. The V call is TRBV15, the J call TRBJ2-5, with TRBD1 identical over 12 bases. Germline V gives CDR1 LNHNV, CDR2 YYDKDF (reference sequence). This CDR3 has 16 residues. With V trimmed by 0 bases and J by 5 bases, 4 bases remained unmatched.

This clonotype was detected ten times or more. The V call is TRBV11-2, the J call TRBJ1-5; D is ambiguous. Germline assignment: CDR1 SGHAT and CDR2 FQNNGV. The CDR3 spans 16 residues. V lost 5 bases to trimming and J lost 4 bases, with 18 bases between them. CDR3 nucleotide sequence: TGTGCCAGCAGCCCTCTTGGGCAGCCTAAGAATCAGCCCCAGCATTTT. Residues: CASSPLGQPKNQPQHF.

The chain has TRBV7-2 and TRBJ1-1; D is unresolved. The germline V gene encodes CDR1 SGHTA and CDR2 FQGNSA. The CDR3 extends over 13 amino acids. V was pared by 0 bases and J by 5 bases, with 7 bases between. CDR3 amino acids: CASSLASPTEAFF. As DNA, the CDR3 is TGTGCCAGCAGCTTAGCCAGCCCTACTGAAGCTTTCTTT.

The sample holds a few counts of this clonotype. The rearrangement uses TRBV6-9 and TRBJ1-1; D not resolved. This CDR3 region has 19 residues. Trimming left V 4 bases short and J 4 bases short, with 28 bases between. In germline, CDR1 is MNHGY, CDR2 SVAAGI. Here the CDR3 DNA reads TGTGCCAGCAGTTCGCCCTCTCCCACCCTGACAACACGATTCACTGAAGCTTTCTTT. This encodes CASSSPSPTLTTRFTEAFF.

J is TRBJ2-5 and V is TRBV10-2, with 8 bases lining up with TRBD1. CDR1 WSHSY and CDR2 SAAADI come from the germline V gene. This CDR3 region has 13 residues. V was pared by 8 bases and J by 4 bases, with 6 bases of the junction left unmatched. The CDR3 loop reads CASGQGRGETQYF. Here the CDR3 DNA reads TGCGCCAGCGGACAGGGCCGGGGAGAGACCCAGTACTTC.

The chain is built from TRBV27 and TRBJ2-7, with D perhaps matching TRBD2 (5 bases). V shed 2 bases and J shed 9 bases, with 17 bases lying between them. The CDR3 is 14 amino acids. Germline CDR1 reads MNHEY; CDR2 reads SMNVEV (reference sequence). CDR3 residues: CASSLPPGPAGQYF. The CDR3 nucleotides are TGTGCCAGCAGTTTACCGCCGGGCCCCGCGGGGCAGTACTTC.

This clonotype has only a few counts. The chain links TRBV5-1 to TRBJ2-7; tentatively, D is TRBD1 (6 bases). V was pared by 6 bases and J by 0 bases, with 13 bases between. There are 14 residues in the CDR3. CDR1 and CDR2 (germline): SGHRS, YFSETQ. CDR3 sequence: CASKSADSSYEQYF. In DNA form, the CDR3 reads TGCGCCAGCAAATCGGCGGACAGCTCCTACGAGCAGTACTTC.

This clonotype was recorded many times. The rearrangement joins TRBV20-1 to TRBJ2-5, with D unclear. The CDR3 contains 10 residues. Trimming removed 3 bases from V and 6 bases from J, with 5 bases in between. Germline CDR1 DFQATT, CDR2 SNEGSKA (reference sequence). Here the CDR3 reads CSASWQTQYF. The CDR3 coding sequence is TGCAGTGCTAGTTGGCAGACCCAGTACTTC.

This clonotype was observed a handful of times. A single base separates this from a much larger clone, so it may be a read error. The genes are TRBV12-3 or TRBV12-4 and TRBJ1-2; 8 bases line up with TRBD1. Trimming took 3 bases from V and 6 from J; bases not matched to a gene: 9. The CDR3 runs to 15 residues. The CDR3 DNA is TGTGCCAGCAGTTTCAGGGGGCCGGCCAAACATGGCTACACCTTC. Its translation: CASSFRGPAKHGYTF.

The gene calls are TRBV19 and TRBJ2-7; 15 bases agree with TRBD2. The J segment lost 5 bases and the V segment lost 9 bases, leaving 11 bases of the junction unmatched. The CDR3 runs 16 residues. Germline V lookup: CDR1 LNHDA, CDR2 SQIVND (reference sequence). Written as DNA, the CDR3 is TGTGCCAGCTCGCGAGGGGGACTAGCGGGAGGAAACGAGCAGTACTTC. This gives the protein CASSRGGLAGGNEQYF.

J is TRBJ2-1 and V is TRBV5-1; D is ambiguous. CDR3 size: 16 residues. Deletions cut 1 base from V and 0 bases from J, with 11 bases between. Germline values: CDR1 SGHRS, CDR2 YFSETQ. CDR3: CASSLQSTSSYNEQFF. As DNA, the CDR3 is TGCGCCAGCAGCTTGCAGTCCACAAGCTCCTACAATGAGCAGTTCTTC.

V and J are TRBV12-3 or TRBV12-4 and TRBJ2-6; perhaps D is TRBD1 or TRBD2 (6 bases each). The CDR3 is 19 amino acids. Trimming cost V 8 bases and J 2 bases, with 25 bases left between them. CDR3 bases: TGTGCCAGCTCACCGCGCCCTGGGGGGCGCGGTACTGGGGCCAACGTCCTGACTTTC. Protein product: CASSPRPGGRGTGANVLTF.

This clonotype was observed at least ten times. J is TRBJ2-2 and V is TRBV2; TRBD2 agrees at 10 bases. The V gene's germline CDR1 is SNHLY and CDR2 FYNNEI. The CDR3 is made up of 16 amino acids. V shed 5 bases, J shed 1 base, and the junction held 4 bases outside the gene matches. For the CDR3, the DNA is TGTGCCAGCAGTTTTACTAGCGGGAAGAACACCGGGGAGCTGTTTTTT. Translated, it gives CASSFTSGKNTGELFF.

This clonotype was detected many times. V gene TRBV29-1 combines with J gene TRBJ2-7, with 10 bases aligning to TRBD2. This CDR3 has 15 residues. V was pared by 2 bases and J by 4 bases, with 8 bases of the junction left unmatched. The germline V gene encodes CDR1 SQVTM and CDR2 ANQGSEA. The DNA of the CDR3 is TGCAGCGTTGAAAGCCCCCTAGCGGGAGTATACGAGCAGTACTTC. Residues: CSVESPLAGVYEQYF.

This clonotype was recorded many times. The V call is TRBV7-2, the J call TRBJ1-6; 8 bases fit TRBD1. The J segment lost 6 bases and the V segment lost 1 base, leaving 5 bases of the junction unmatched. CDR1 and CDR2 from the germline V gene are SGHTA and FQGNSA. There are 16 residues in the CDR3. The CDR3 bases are TGTGCCAGCAGCTTAGGGACGGACAGGGCTAATTCACCCCTCCACTTT. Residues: CASSLGTDRANSPLHF.

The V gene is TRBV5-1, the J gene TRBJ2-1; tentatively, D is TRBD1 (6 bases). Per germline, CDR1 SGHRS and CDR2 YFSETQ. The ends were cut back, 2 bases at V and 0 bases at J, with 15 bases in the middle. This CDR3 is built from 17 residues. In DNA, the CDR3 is TGCGCCAGCAGCTTACCCGGACAGCCAAGCTCCTACAATGAGCAGTTCTTC. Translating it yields CASSLPGQPSSYNEQFF.

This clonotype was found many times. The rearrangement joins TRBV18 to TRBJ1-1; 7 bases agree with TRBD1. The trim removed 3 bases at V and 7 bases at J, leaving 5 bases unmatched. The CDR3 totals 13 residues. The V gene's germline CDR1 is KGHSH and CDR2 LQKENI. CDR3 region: CASSPRDRVEAFF. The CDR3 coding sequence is TGTGCCAGCTCACCTCGAGACAGGGTTGAAGCTTTCTTT.

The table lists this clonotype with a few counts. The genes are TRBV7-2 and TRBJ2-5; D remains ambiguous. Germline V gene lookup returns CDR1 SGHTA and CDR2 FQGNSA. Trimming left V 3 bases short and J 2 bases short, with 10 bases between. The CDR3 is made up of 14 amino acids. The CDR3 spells CASSLMGLQETQYF. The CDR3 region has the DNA TGTGCCAGCAGCTTGATGGGGTTACAAGAGACCCAGTACTTC. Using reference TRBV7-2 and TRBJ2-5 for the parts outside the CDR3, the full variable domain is GAGVSQSPSNKVTEKGKDVELRCDPISGHTALYWYRQSLGQGLEFLIYFQGNSAPDKSGLPSDRFSAERTGGSVSTLTIQRTQQEDSAVYLCASSLMGLQETQYFGPGTRLLVL.

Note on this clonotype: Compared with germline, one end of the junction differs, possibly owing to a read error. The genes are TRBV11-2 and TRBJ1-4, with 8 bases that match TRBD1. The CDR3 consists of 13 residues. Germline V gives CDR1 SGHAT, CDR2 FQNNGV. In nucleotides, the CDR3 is TGTGCCAACAGCTCCGGACAGGGCGGAAAACTGTTTTTT. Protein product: CANSSGQGGKLFF.